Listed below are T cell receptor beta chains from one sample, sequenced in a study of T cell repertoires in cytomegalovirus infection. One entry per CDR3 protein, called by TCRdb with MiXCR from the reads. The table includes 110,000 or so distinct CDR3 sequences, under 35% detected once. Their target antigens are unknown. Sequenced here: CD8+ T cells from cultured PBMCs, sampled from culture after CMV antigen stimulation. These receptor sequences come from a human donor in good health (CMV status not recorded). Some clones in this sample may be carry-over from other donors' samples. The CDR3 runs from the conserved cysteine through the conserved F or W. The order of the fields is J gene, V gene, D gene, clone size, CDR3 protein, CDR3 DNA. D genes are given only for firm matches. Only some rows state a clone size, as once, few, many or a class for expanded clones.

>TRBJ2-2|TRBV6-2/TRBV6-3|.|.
CASSTSASTGELFF
TGTGCCAGCAGTACAAGCGCCTCCACCGGGGAGCTGTTTTTT
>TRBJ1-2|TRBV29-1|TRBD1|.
CSVSMRGQANYGYTF
TGCAGCGTTTCAATGCGGGGACAGGCCAACTATGGCTACACCTTC
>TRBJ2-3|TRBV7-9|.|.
CASSIEGWDPTDTQYF
TGTGCCAGCAGCATAGAGGGGTGGGACCCCACAGATACGCAGTATTTT
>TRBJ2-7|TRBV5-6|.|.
CASSSGLGQALSYEQYF
TGTGCCAGCAGCTCCGGTCTTGGGCAGGCCCTCTCCTACGAGCAGTACTTC
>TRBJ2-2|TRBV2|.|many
CASSDGFYGTGELFF
TGTGCCAGCAGCGATGGGTTCTACGGGACCGGGGAGCTGTTTTTT
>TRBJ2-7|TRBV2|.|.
CASSDPLSYEQYF
TGTGCCAGTAGTGATCCTCTCTCCTACGAGCAGTACTTC
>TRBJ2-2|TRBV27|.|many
CASSPQILPSGLNTGELFF
TGTGCCAGCAGTCCCCAAATCCTGCCTTCAGGATTAAACACCGGGGAGCTGTTTTTT
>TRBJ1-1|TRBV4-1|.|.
CASSLHDTRGAEAFF
TGCGCCAGCAGCCTACACGACACGCGGGGCGCTGAAGCTTTCTTT
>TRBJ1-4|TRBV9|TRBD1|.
CASSVEGQSNEKLFF
TGTGCCAGCAGCGTAGAGGGACAGAGTAATGAAAAACTGTTTTTT
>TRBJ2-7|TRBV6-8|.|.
CASSPDRAYEQYF
TGTGCCAGCAGCCCCGACAGAGCCTACGAGCAGTACTTC
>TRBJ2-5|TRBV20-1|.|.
CSAAGLVQETQYF
TGCAGTGCTGCGGGCCTCGTCCAAGAGACCCAGTACTTC
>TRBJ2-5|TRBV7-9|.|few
CASSPADQETQYF
TGTGCCAGCAGCCCGGCCGATCAAGAGACCCAGTACTTC
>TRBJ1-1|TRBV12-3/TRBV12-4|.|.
CATDRGTEAFF
TGTGCCACTGACCGGGGCACTGAAGCTTTCTTT
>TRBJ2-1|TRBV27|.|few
CASSPPGRNEQFF
TGTGCCAGCAGTCCACCAGGGCGTAATGAGCAGTTCTTC
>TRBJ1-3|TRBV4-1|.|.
CASSQGPQGFGGNTIYF
TGCGCTAGCAGCCAAGGACCTCAGGGATTTGGTGGAAACACCATATATTTT
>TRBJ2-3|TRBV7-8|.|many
CASSLDVGGPDTQYF
TGTGCCAGCAGCTTAGATGTCGGAGGTCCAGATACGCAGTATTTT
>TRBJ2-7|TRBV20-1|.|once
CSARDKGLPAYEQYF
TGCAGTGCTAGAGATAAAGGACTACCAGCCTACGAGCAGTACTTC
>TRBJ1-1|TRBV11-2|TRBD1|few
CASSYPGQFEAFF
TGTGCCAGCAGCTACCCGGGACAGTTTGAAGCTTTCTTT
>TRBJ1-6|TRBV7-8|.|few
CASSLDTSSTLALHF
TGTGCCAGCAGCTTAGATACTAGCTCCACTCTAGCCCTCCACTTT
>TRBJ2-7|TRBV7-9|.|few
CASSTGTPSRIYEQYF
TGTGCCAGCAGCACCGGGACACCCAGTCGGATCTACGAGCAGTACTTC
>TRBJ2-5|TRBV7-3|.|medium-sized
CASSLNPGPGAGETQYF
TGTGCCAGCAGCTTAAACCCCGGTCCTGGGGCAGGAGAGACCCAGTACTTC
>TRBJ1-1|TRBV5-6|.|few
CASSLPPFATEAFF
TGTGCCAGCAGCTTGCCACCTTTCGCCACTGAAGCTTTCTTT
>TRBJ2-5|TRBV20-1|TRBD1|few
CSARPGTVQETQYF
TGCAGTGCTAGACCCGGGACAGTCCAAGAGACCCAGTACTTC
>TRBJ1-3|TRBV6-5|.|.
CASSYSAGPFPGNTIYF
TGTGCCAGCAGTTACTCGGCCGGCCCTTTTCCTGGAAACACCATATATTTT
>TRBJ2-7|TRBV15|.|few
CATSRDLGSYEQYF
TGTGCCACCAGCAGAGATTTAGGGAGTTACGAGCAGTACTTC
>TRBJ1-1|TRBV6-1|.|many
CATTGMEGSSTEAFF
TGTGCCACCACAGGAATGGAAGGTTCGAGTACTGAAGCTTTCTTT
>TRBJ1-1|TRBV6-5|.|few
CASSYVPGGNTEAFF
TGTGCCAGCAGTTATGTGCCGGGGGGGAACACTGAAGCTTTCTTT
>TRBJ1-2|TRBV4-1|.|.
CASSQDPAGSERLSTF
TGCGCCAGCAGCCAAGATCCCGCAGGGTCGGAGCGGTTAAGCACCTTC
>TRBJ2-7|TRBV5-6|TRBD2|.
CASSTSSGGSSYEQYF
TGTGCCAGCAGCACTTCTAGCGGGGGTAGCTCCTACGAGCAGTACTTC
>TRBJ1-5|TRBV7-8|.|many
CASSLDQQEISNQPQHF
TGTGCCAGCAGCTTAGATCAACAGGAAATTAGCAATCAGCCCCAGCATTTT